The 28 T cell receptor beta chains presented below share a single source sample, sequenced in a study of shared T cell receptors in the human thymus. The repertoire was sequenced with immunoSEQ multiplex PCR; TCRdb's copy has only in-frame clones and lacks some. The table has more than 550,000 clones, approximately 83% seen once; the top ten hold over 0.008%. The same sample was also studied in work on human thymus T cells.

Sample: thymocytes. Source of these receptors: a girl under three years old with a congenital heart defect.

The table lists this clone with a few counts. V usage is TRBV6-6 and J usage is TRBJ1-1, with D maybe TRBD1 (6 bases). Germline assignment: CDR1 MNHNY and CDR2 SVGAGI (reference sequence). The V end was cut by 6 bases, the J end by 5 bases, with 7 bases between. This CDR3 is built from 11 residues. CDR3 residues: CASRTGTEAFF. In DNA form, the CDR3 reads TGTGCCAGCAGAACAGGGACTGAAGCTTTCTTT.

This clone has only one observation. Written as DNA, the CDR3 is TGCGCCAGCAGTGATTATCGTTTAGGGGGAGTCTATGGCTACACCTTC. Its protein is CASSDYRLGGVYGYTF. The V and J genes are TRBV10-2 and TRBJ1-2; D possibly corresponds to TRBD1 (6 bases). This CDR3 region has 16 residues. CDR1 is WSHSY, CDR2 SAAADI, per germline. V lost 3 bases and J lost 4, with 18 bases in between.

V usage is TRBV5-6 and J usage is TRBJ1-1; D gene unclear. CDR1 is SGHDT, CDR2 YYEEEE, per germline. V lost 1 base and J 0 bases, leaving 10 bases between the germline ends. This CDR3 region has 15 residues. The CDR3 DNA sequence: TGTGCCAGCAGCTTGTCGGACTACATGAACACTGAAGCTTTCTTT. Translating it yields CASSLSDYMNTEAFF.

The J gene is TRBJ2-3, the V gene TRBV28; 7 bases are a match to TRBD1. This CDR3 comprises 16 residues. Germline V gene sequence: CDR1 MDHEN, CDR2 SYDVKM. V shed 1 base, J shed 0 bases, and the junction held 4 bases outside the gene matches. The CDR3 DNA reads TGTGCCAGCAGTTTATATGACAGGGAGAGCACAGATACGCAGTATTTT. It specifies CASSLYDRESTDTQYF.

The CDR3 DNA sequence: TGTGCCAGCAGTGGAAAAGGCAGGGAGGTGCCCCAGCATTTT. It is translated as CASSGKGREVPQHF. The V gene is TRBV6-5, the J gene TRBJ1-5, with D possibly being TRBD1 (5 bases). Trimming pared 5 bases from V and 9 bases from J, leaving 17 bases between. Per the germline V gene, CDR1 is MNHEY and CDR2 is SVGAGI. CDR3 size: 14 residues.

The rearrangement joins TRBV19 to TRBJ1-6, with a tentative D call TRBD1 (5 bases). V dropped 1 base and J dropped 8 bases, with 9 bases sitting between them. Germline lookup yields CDR1 LNHDA and CDR2 SQIVND (reference sequence). There are 14 residues in the CDR3. The CDR3 is CASSIVGGDSPLHF. Here the CDR3 DNA reads TGTGCCAGTAGTATAGTCGGGGGGGATTCACCCCTCCACTTT.

V gene TRBV11-1 combines with J gene TRBJ2-1; possibly TRBD1 for D (6 bases). The CDR3 has 17 residues. The germline V and J ends were trimmed by 1 base and 4 bases, with 17 bases remaining between them. Germline CDR1 and CDR2: SGHAT and FQDESV (reference sequence). For the CDR3, the DNA is TGTGCCAGCAGCTTAGTATTTACAGGGCATTGTTACAATGAGCAGTTCTTC. This translates into CASSLVFTGHCYNEQFF.

This clone was found once. The chain links TRBV7-2 to TRBJ2-5, with a weak D call TRBD2 (6 bases). The CDR3 extends over 15 amino acids. Germline CDR1 SGHTA, CDR2 FQGNSA. Trimming cost V 5 bases and J 0 bases, with 13 bases left between them. The chain's CDR3 is CASSGHRDYQETQYF. In nucleotides, the CDR3 is TGTGCCAGCAGCGGCCACCGGGACTACCAAGAGACCCAGTACTTC.

The chain recombines TRBV12-5 with TRBJ1-1, with a tentative D call TRBD1 (6 bases). The CDR3 contains 16 residues. Germline V lookup: CDR1 LGHNT, CDR2 FRNRAP. V was pared by 4 bases and J by 5 bases, with 20 bases between. In nucleotides, the CDR3 is TGTGCTAGTGGTTCGGGCCGGGGGGCCTTGAGTACTGAAGCTTTCTTT. It translates to CASGSGRGALSTEAFF.

This chain joins TRBV11-2 and TRBJ2-5; 7 nucleotides line up with TRBD1. Germline CDR1 is SGHAT and CDR2 is FQNNGV. CDR3 length: 18 residues. With V trimmed by 0 bases and J by 5 bases, 15 bases remained unmatched. The CDR3 is CASSLDIAVTGNEETQYF. DNA for the CDR3: TGTGCCAGCAGCTTAGATATTGCGGTGACAGGGAATGAGGAGACCCAGTACTTC.

J is TRBJ2-3 and V is TRBV4-2; TRBD2 aligns across 10 bases. Trimming at V came to 3 bases and at J to 0 bases, leaving 12 bases not matched to a gene. CDR1 LGHNA and CDR2 YNFKEQ come from the germline V gene. The CDR3 is 19 residues long. CDR3 amino acids: CASSHGGLAGDRSTDTQYF. In DNA, the CDR3 is TGTGCCAGCAGCCACGGTGGGCTAGCGGGGGACCGGAGCACAGATACGCAGTATTTT.

The rearrangement links TRBV6-1 to TRBJ1-4; the D gene is possibly TRBD1 (5 bases). The germline gives CDR1 MNHNS, CDR2 SASEGT. The CDR3 has 15 amino acids. V dropped 9 bases and J dropped 1 base, with 15 bases sitting between them. The CDR3 nucleotides read TGTGCCAGTCGACGGGGGGGGAAAACTAATGAAAAACTGTTTTTT. It encodes CASRRGGKTNEKLFF.

The CDR3 sequence is CASSLVAGVGGYTF. The CDR3, as DNA: TGTGCCAGCAGCTTGGTGGCAGGGGTAGGAGGCTACACCTTC. V and J are TRBV5-6 and TRBJ1-2; TRBD1 is a possible D gene (6 bases). Trimming left V 0 bases short and J 8 bases short, with 14 bases between. This CDR3 region has 14 residues. Germline V gene lookup returns CDR1 SGHDT and CDR2 YYEEEE.

This clone appeared a single time. The CDR3 DNA is TGTGCCAGCGGACAGGGGACGGGCACAGATACGCAGTATTTT. Protein: CASGQGTGTDTQYF. The chain recombines TRBV27 with TRBJ2-3; TRBD1 aligns across 9 bases. V was clipped by 8 bases and J by 1 base; unmatched bases: 4. This CDR3 is built from 14 residues. Germline values: CDR1 MNHEY, CDR2 SMNVEV (reference sequence).

The V and J genes are TRBV27 and TRBJ1-1; D remains ambiguous. From germline, CDR1 is MNHEY and CDR2 SMNVEV (reference sequence). Deletions cut 2 bases from V and 2 bases from J, with 12 bases between. CDR3 size: 15 residues. The CDR3 DNA reads TGTGCCAGCAGTTTAGTGACTGACCCCAACACTGAAGCTTTCTTT. Translating it yields CASSLVTDPNTEAFF.

The chain has TRBV6-4 and TRBJ1-2, with a weak D call TRBD1 (6 bases). The CDR3 covers 11 residues. With 6 bases removed from V and 8 bases from J, the gap between germline ends came to 10 bases. Germline CDR1 reads MRHNA; CDR2 reads SNTAGT. CDR3 protein: CASSPGDGYTF. The CDR3 DNA follows: TGTGCCAGCAGCCCAGGGGACGGCTACACCTTC.

Concerning this clone: At one end, the junction sequence differs from germline, possibly due to a read error. The same CDR3 arises from other DNA sequences in this sample as well. The chain joins TRBV27 to TRBJ1-6; D perhaps matches TRBD1 (6 bases). The CDR3 has 17 amino acids. CDR1 and CDR2 (germline): MNHEY, SMNVEV (reference sequence). CDR3: CASSFLAMGHHNSPLHF. DNA for the CDR3: TGTGCCAGCAGCTTTTTAGCAATGGGACACCACAATTCCCCCCTCCACTTT.

This chain uses TRBV9 with TRBJ1-4; weak D call: TRBD1 (5 bases). Looked up from germline, CDR1 is SGDLS and CDR2 is YYNGEE. The germline V and J ends were trimmed by 4 bases and 6 bases, with 16 bases remaining between them. This CDR3 is 15 amino acids long. CDR3 protein: CASSTPATRDEKLFF. The CDR3 DNA reads as TGTGCCAGCAGCACCCCTGCTACCAGGGATGAAAAACTGTTTTTT.

The V gene is TRBV14, the J gene TRBJ1-4; maybe TRBD1 (5 bases). The CDR3 covers 18 residues. V dropped 2 bases and J dropped 5 bases, with 21 bases sitting between them. CDR1 is SGHDN and CDR2 is FVKESK in the germline V gene. The CDR3 here is CASSQLAYLGRENEKLFF. The CDR3, as DNA: TGTGCCAGCAGCCAACTTGCCTATTTGGGCAGGGAAAATGAAAAACTGTTTTTT.

There are a few counts of this clone. V is TRBV10-2 and J is TRBJ2-5; possible D gene TRBD2, 5 bases. CDR3 length: 13 amino acids. Germline values: CDR1 WSHSY, CDR2 SAAADI. The V end lost 0 bases, the J end lost 10 bases, and 12 bases lay between the germline ends. The CDR3 reads CASSESGRYGQYF. CDR3 sequence (DNA): TGCGCCAGCAGTGAGTCGGGGAGATATGGCCAGTACTTC.

V usage is TRBV10-3 and J usage is TRBJ1-5, with unresolved D. V dropped 4 bases and J dropped 7 bases, with 11 bases sitting between them. Per the germline V gene, CDR1 is ENHRY and CDR2 is SYGVKD. The CDR3 loop spans 13 amino acids. CDR3 loop: CAISAIGRQPQHF. For the CDR3, the DNA is TGTGCCATCAGTGCGATCGGTCGGCAGCCCCAGCATTTT.

The chain carries TRBV7-9 and TRBJ1-2; D is unclear. The V end was cut by 5 bases, the J end by 1 base, with 14 bases between. Germline loops: CDR1 SEHNR, CDR2 FQNEAQ (reference sequence). CDR3 length equals 15 residues. CDR3 DNA: TGTGCCAGCAGCCCCGGTGGAGACCATAACTATGGCTACACCTTC. Translating gives CASSPGGDHNYGYTF.

V is TRBV6-1 and J is TRBJ2-1, with a possible D match to TRBD2 (5 bases). The germline gives CDR1 MNHNS, CDR2 SASEGT. This CDR3 contains 16 residues. Trimming left V 3 bases short and J 6 bases short, with 18 bases between. CDR3 sequence (DNA): TGTGCCAGCAGTGAGGTAACTAGTGGTTTCCGCAATGAGCAGTTCTTC. It specifies CASSEVTSGFRNEQFF.

This CDR3 reads CASSLEVTLNTEAFF. DNA of the CDR3: TGCGCCAGCAGCTTGGAGGTGACACTGAACACTGAAGCTTTCTTT. The gene calls are TRBV5-1 and TRBJ1-1; D is undetermined. Germline V gives CDR1 SGHRS, CDR2 YFSETQ. V lost 0 bases, J lost 0 bases, and 9 bases lay in between. The CDR3 extends over 15 amino acids.

V and J are TRBV7-2 and TRBJ1-2; tentatively, D is TRBD1 (6 bases). V was cut by 5 bases and J by 4 bases, with 23 bases left in between. The CDR3 loop spans 17 amino acids. Germline V CDR1 and CDR2: SGHTA, FQGNSA. CDR3 amino acids: CASSTRKGGRRVYGYTF. DNA of the CDR3: TGTGCCAGCAGCACGAGAAAGGGGGGGCGACGGGTCTATGGCTACACCTTC.

The gene calls are TRBV4-3 and TRBJ2-5; the D is unclear. Germline V gene sequence: CDR1 LGHNA, CDR2 YSLEER. The CDR3 extends over 15 amino acids. The V end was cut by 5 bases, the J end by 3 bases, with 16 bases between. CDR3 amino acids: CASSASPKPKETQYF. The DNA for the CDR3 is TGCGCCAGCAGCGCATCGCCTAAGCCTAAAGAGACCCAGTACTTC.

The rearrangement links TRBV7-2 to TRBJ2-2; weak D call: TRBD1 (6 bases). This CDR3 spans 18 amino acids. The germline gives CDR1 SGHTA, CDR2 FQGNSA. Trimming left V 5 bases short and J 0 bases short, with 19 bases between. The CDR3: CASSPDGGDTSNTGELFF. The CDR3 DNA reads TGTGCCAGCAGCCCCGACGGTGGGGACACGTCGAACACCGGGGAGCTGTTTTTT.

The chain couples TRBV9 to TRBJ2-7, with TRBD1 as a possible D gene (5 bases). Trimming took off 0 bases at V and 7 bases at J, with 17 bases between the two ends. CDR1 and CDR2 from the germline V gene are SGDLS and YYNGEE. The CDR3 contains 15 residues. As DNA, the CDR3 is TGTGCCAGCAGCGTAGATTATGGACCCCAGGGTGAGCAGTACTTC. Its translation: CASSVDYGPQGEQYF.